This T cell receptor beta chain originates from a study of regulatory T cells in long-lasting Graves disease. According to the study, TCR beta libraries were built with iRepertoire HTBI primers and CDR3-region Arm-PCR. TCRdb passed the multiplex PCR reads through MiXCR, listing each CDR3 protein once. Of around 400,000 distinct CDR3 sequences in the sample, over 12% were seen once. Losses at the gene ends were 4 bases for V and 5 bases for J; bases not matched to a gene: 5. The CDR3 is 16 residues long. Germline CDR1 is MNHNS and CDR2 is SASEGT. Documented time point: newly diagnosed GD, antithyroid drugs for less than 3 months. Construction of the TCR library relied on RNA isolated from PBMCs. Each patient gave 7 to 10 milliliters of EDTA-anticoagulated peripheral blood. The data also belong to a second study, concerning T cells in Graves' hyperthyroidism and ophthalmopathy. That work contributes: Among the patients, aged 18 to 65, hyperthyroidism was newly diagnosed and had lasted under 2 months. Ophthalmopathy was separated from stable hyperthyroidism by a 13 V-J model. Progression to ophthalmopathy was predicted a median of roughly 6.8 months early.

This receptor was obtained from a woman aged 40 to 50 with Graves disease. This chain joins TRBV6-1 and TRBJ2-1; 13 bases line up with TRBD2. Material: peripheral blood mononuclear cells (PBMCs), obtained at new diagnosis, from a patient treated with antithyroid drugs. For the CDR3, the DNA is TGTGCCAGCAGTGCGTTTGGGACTAGCGGGGACAATGAGCAGTTCTTC. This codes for CASSAFGTSGDNEQFF.